The rows below give T cell receptor beta chains drawn from one sample of a study of blood T cell repertoires in COVID-19. Data came from immunoSEQ multiplex PCR; TCRdb stores just in-frame clones and leaves some out. The sample has more than 200,000 clones, roughly 87% seen once; the top ten hold about 0.7%. Input material: peripheral blood. The source of these receptors is a human donor in a cohort sampled during active COVID-19. CDR3s include the opening cysteine and the closing phenylalanine or tryptophan. D genes are given only for firm matches. Not all rows give a size; the values are once, few, many and, for expanded clones, a class.

V gene: TRBV6-6
J gene: TRBJ1-3
D gene: -
clone size: -
CDR3 protein: CASSYSASGNTIYF
CDR3 DNA: TGTGCCAGCAGTTACTCGGCCTCTGGAAACACCATATATTTT

V gene: TRBV5-1
J gene: TRBJ1-2
D gene: TRBD1
clone size: few
CDR3 protein: CASSSSTGGYGYTF
CDR3 DNA: TGCGCCAGCAGCTCGTCGACAGGGGGCTATGGCTACACCTTC

V gene: TRBV5-1
J gene: TRBJ1-4
D gene: -
clone size: -
CDR3 protein: CASRRQADEKLFF
CDR3 DNA: TGCGCCAGCAGGAGACAGGCAGATGAAAAACTGTTTTTT

V gene: TRBV7-3
J gene: TRBJ2-1
D gene: TRBD2
clone size: -
CDR3 protein: CASSFNPAGSYNEQFF
CDR3 DNA: TGTGCCAGCAGCTTTAACCCAGCGGGGTCCTACAATGAGCAGTTCTTC

V gene: TRBV30
J gene: TRBJ2-7
D gene: TRBD1
clone size: -
CDR3 protein: CAWGQDSYEQYF
CDR3 DNA: TGTGCCTGGGGACAGGACTCCTACGAGCAGTACTTC

V gene: TRBV10-3
J gene: TRBJ1-1
D gene: TRBD1
clone size: -
CDR3 protein: CAITGTGGWTEAFF
CDR3 DNA: TGTGCCATCACTGGGACAGGGGGTTGGACTGAAGCTTTCTTT

V gene: TRBV28
J gene: TRBJ1-3
D gene: TRBD1
clone size: -
CDR3 protein: CASSSGTGNSGNTIYF
CDR3 DNA: TGTGCCAGCAGTTCGGGGACAGGGAACTCTGGAAACACCATATATTTT

V gene: TRBV3-1/TRBV3-2
J gene: TRBJ2-5
D gene: TRBD2
clone size: -
CDR3 protein: CASSQFRKLAGLGETQYF
CDR3 DNA: TGTGCCAGCAGCCAATTTAGGAAACTAGCGGGGTTGGGAGAGACCCAGTACTTC

V gene: TRBV2
J gene: TRBJ2-2
D gene: -
clone size: -
CDR3 protein: CASSGRGSDTGELFF
CDR3 DNA: TGTGCCAGCAGTGGTCGGGGAAGTGACACCGGGGAGCTGTTTTTT

V gene: TRBV6-2/TRBV6-3
J gene: TRBJ2-5
D gene: -
clone size: -
CDR3 protein: CASSYRETQYF
CDR3 DNA: TGTGCCAGCAGTTACCGGGAGACCCAGTACTTC

V gene: TRBV6-1
J gene: TRBJ2-3
D gene: TRBD2
clone size: -
CDR3 protein: CASSETGGAIYTQYF
CDR3 DNA: TGTGCCAGCAGTGAAACCGGGGGGGCCATATATACGCAGTATTTT

V gene: TRBV5-6
J gene: TRBJ2-5
D gene: -
clone size: -
CDR3 protein: CASSSGPTGETQYF
CDR3 DNA: TGTGCCAGCAGCTCCGGACCTACAGGAGAGACCCAGTACTTC

V gene: TRBV7-9
J gene: TRBJ2-7
D gene: -
clone size: -
CDR3 protein: CASSLDDRISYEQYF
CDR3 DNA: TGTGCCAGCAGCTTAGATGATAGAATCTCCTACGAGCAGTACTTC

V gene: TRBV19
J gene: TRBJ2-5
D gene: -
clone size: -
CDR3 protein: CASSSGSQETQYF
CDR3 DNA: TGTGCCAGTAGTAGTGGCAGCCAAGAGACCCAGTACTTC

V gene: TRBV6-5
J gene: TRBJ2-6
D gene: -
clone size: -
CDR3 protein: CASNAGSGANVLTF
CDR3 DNA: TGTGCCAGCAACGCGGGGTCTGGGGCCAACGTCCTGACTTTC

V gene: TRBV9
J gene: TRBJ2-5
D gene: TRBD2
clone size: -
CDR3 protein: CASSAAGGIQETQYF
CDR3 DNA: TGTGCCAGCAGCGCTGCCGGGGGGATTCAAGAGACCCAGTACTTC

V gene: TRBV6-2/TRBV6-3
J gene: TRBJ1-2
D gene: -
clone size: -
CDR3 protein: CASSYPRFYYGYTF
CDR3 DNA: TGTGCCAGCAGTTATCCCCGGTTTTACTATGGCTACACCTTC